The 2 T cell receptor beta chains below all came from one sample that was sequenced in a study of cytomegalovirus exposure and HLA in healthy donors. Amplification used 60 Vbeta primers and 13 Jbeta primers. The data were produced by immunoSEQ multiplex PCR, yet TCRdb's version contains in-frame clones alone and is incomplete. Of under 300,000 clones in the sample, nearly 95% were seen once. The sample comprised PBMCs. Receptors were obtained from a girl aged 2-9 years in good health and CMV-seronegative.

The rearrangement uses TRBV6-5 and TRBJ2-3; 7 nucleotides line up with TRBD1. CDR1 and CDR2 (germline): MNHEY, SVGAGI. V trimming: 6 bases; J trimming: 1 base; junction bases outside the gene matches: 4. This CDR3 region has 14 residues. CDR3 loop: CASSVGQGTDTQYF. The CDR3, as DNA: TGTGCCAGCAGCGTAGGACAGGGCACAGATACGCAGTATTTT.

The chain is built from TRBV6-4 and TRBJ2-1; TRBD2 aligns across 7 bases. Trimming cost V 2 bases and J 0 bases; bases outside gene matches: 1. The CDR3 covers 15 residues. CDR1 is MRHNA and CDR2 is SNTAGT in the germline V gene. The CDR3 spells CASSDGRASYNEQFF. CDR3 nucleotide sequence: TGTGCCAGCAGTGACGGGAGGGCCTCCTACAATGAGCAGTTCTTC.